The 25 T cell receptor beta chains below were found in one sample sequenced in a study of early T cells in non-severe SARS-CoV-2 infection (dated by TCRdb to the early 2020s). The library was generated by 5' RACE. Sequencing relied on a NextSeq 500. TCRdb handled the public reads itself, with Q25 trimming in fastp and clone calling in MiXCR, and kept productive beta chains. Identical CDR3 proteins give one entry, which carries the most common genes and DNA. The sample table lists 65,000 to 95,000 distinct CDR3 sequences, around 9.9% of them with a count of one. The ten largest clonotypes hold about 4.6% of the sample. The sample taken for sequencing was whole blood. The source of these receptors is an adult who was a healthcare worker with PCR-confirmed SARS-CoV-2 infection or an uninfected control (not recorded which).

This clonotype has ten or more counts. CDR3 DNA sequence: TGCAGTGCCGAGGCACTAGCGGACTCCTACAATGAGCAGTTCTTC. Translation gives CSAEALADSYNEQFF. The J gene is TRBJ2-1, the V gene TRBV20-1; TRBD2 matches 8 bases. Germline V gives CDR1 DFQATT, CDR2 SNEGSKA (reference sequence). V trimming: 6 bases; J trimming: 0 bases; junction bases outside the gene matches: 7. The CDR3 length is 15 residues.

The chain uses TRBV28 and TRBJ1-3, with a tentative D call TRBD1 (5 bases). Trimming left V 3 bases short and J 4 bases short, with 10 bases between. The germline CDR1 and CDR2 sequences are MDHEN and SYDVKM. The CDR3 is 14 residues long. The CDR3 DNA is TGTGCCAGCAGTTTGGGGGGGTACGGAAACACCATATATTTT. Translating gives CASSLGGYGNTIYF. Full variable domain (remainder filled in from reference TRBV28 and TRBJ1-3): DVKVTQSSRYLVKRTGEKVFLECVQDMDHENMFWYRQDPGLGLRLIYFSYDVKMKEKGDIPEGYSVSREKKERFSLILESASTNQTSMYLCASSLGGYGNTIYFGEGSWLTVV.

Ten or more counts support this clonotype. The genes are TRBV6-4 and TRBJ2-2; D assignment may be TRBD1 or TRBD2 (5 bases each). Trimming took off 6 bases at V and 0 bases at J, with 17 bases between the two ends. The CDR3 covers 17 residues. CDR1 and CDR2 from the germline V gene are MRHNA and SNTAGT. Here the CDR3 DNA reads TGTGCCAGCAGCCGGTGGGGGAGCGGATCGAACACCGGGGAGCTGTTTTTT. As protein: CASSRWGSGSNTGELFF.

This chain uses TRBV28 with TRBJ2-7, with D unclear. There are 15 residues in the CDR3. V was trimmed by 4 bases and J by 2 bases, leaving 15 bases between them. The germline gives CDR1 MDHEN, CDR2 SYDVKM. CDR3 region: CASSSPESKTYEQYF. The CDR3 bases are TGTGCCAGCAGTTCCCCTGAATCTAAGACCTACGAGCAGTACTTC.

The chain recombines TRBV6-5 with TRBJ2-1; 7 nucleotides match TRBD2. Germline lookup yields CDR1 MNHEY and CDR2 SVGAGI. This CDR3 has 16 amino acids. Losses at the gene ends were 0 bases for V and 1 base for J; bases not matched to a gene: 3. The CDR3 DNA follows: TGTGCCAGCAGTTACTCTCCTAGCGGATCCTACAATGAGCAGTTCTTC. This gives the protein CASSYSPSGSYNEQFF.

This chain links TRBV29-1 with TRBJ2-2, with D possibly TRBD2 on 6 matching bases. The CDR3 runs to 16 residues. With 6 bases removed from V and 6 bases from J, the gap between germline ends came to 23 bases. Germline loops: CDR1 SQVTM, CDR2 ANQGSEA. CDR3 region: CSVRVYGSNFAGELFF. The CDR3 nucleotides are TGCAGCGTGAGGGTCTACGGGAGCAACTTTGCCGGGGAGCTGTTTTTT.

The gene calls are TRBV4-1 and TRBJ2-1; D call uncertain. V was clipped by 2 bases and J by 0 bases, with 5 bases between them. The CDR3 is 14 amino acids. Germline lookup yields CDR1 MGHRA and CDR2 YSYEKL. The CDR3 sequence is CASSQRSSYNEQFF. The CDR3 nucleotides are TGCGCCAGCAGCCAACGGAGCTCCTACAATGAGCAGTTCTTC.

This clonotype was detected only a few times. This rearrangement joins TRBV10-3 to TRBJ2-5; maybe TRBD2 (6 bases). The CDR3 consists of 15 residues. Trimming took 4 bases from V and 2 from J, leaving 14 bases between them. The germline V gene encodes CDR1 ENHRY and CDR2 SYGVKD. The CDR3 loop is CAISGLGRGQETQYF. The CDR3 DNA is TGTGCCATCAGTGGATTGGGACGGGGGCAAGAGACCCAGTACTTC.

This sequence joins TRBV25-1 and TRBJ2-7, with D possibly being TRBD2 (7 bases). The CDR3 is 14 amino acids. V shed 4 bases and J shed 6 bases, with 16 bases lying between them. CDR1 is MGHDK, CDR2 SYGVNS, per germline. The CDR3 DNA sequence: TGTGCCAGCAGTGGAACCCTCCGGGGGGCCGAGCAGTACTTC. This codes for CASSGTLRGAEQYF.

The gene calls are TRBV5-5 and TRBJ2-1, with D tentatively TRBD1 (6 bases). CDR1 is SGHKS, CDR2 YYEKEE, per germline (reference sequence). This CDR3 is built from 17 residues. Trimming left V 4 bases short and J 0 bases short, with 17 bases between. CDR3 sequence: CASSITGPASSYNEQFF. CDR3 coding DNA: TGTGCCAGCAGCATAACAGGGCCCGCGAGCTCCTACAATGAGCAGTTCTTC.

This clonotype showed up just a few times. The gene calls are TRBV28 and TRBJ2-2, with 10 bases matching TRBD1. The V gene end was trimmed by 4 bases and the J gene end by 7 bases; junction bases not matched to a gene: 6. CDR1 and CDR2 (germline): MDHEN, SYDVKM. The CDR3 length is 15 residues. Written as DNA, the CDR3 is TGTGCCAGCAGTTCCCTGACAGGGGGCTTCGGGGAGCTGTTTTTT. Translated: CASSSLTGGFGELFF. The whole variable domain, remainder taken from reference TRBV28 and TRBJ2-2, is DVKVTQSSRYLVKRTGEKVFLECVQDMDHENMFWYRQDPGLGLRLIYFSYDVKMKEKGDIPEGYSVSREKKERFSLILESASTNQTSMYLCASSSLTGGFGELFFGEGSRLTVL.

The sample holds a few counts of this clonotype. V and J are TRBV5-1 and TRBJ1-2; D gene unclear. The germline V gene encodes CDR1 SGHRS and CDR2 YFSETQ. V was trimmed by 4 bases and J by 7 bases, leaving 23 bases between them. This CDR3 region has 16 residues. Written as DNA, the CDR3 is TGCGCCAGCAGCCTTCGGGATCCCCGCTCGGAGTCTGGCTACACCTTC. Protein sequence: CASSLRDPRSESGYTF.

This clonotype has ten or more counts. The chain joins TRBV20-1 to TRBJ2-5; D tentatively reads TRBD1 or TRBD2 (5 bases each). Trimming cost V 6 bases and J 3 bases, with 17 bases left between them. This CDR3 comprises 14 residues. Germline CDR1 is DFQATT and CDR2 is SNEGSKA (reference sequence). The CDR3 loop is CSALRDPGKETQYF. The CDR3 bases are TGCAGTGCCCTCCGGGACCCCGGAAAAGAGACCCAGTACTTC.

This clonotype was seen repeatedly, ten times or more. V and J are TRBV6-1 and TRBJ2-1; D is undetermined. Deletions cut 4 bases from V and 2 bases from J, with 6 bases between. The CDR3 is made up of 13 amino acids. Germline assignment: CDR1 MNHNS and CDR2 SASEGT. CDR3 coding DNA: TGTGCCAGCAGTGTTGGCACCTACAATGAGCAGTTCTTC. Translation: CASSVGTYNEQFF.

A few counts support this clonotype. The rearrangement links TRBV28 to TRBJ2-3; D is possibly TRBD2 (6 bases). The germline V gene has CDR1 MDHEN and CDR2 SYDVKM. V gave up 6 bases and J gave up 4 bases, with 14 bases separating them. There are 14 residues in the CDR3. Here the CDR3 DNA reads TGTGCCAGCAGGACCTTAGCGGCCGCAGATACGCAGTATTTT. This codes for CASRTLAAADTQYF.

Ten or more counts support this clonotype. The J gene is TRBJ2-2, the V gene TRBV27, with D uncertain. Germline assignment: CDR1 MNHEY and CDR2 SMNVEV (reference sequence). CDR3 length equals 11 residues. Trimming removed 8 bases from V and 5 bases from J, with 6 bases in between. The CDR3 here is CASGRTGELFF. The CDR3 region has the DNA TGTGCCAGCGGTAGAACCGGGGAGCTGTTTTTT.

A few counts support this clonotype. This sequence joins TRBV20-1 and TRBJ2-7, with D tentatively TRBD1 or TRBD2 (5 bases each). The CDR3 has 14 residues. Trimming stripped 1 base from V and 5 bases from J, with 15 bases between. Germline V gene lookup returns CDR1 DFQATT and CDR2 SNEGSKA (reference sequence). The CDR3 is CSARVLGEGNEQYF. The CDR3 coding sequence is TGCAGTGCTAGAGTATTGGGTGAGGGGAACGAGCAGTACTTC.

The chain carries TRBV10-3 and TRBJ2-3, with unresolved D. CDR3 size: 11 residues. The germline V gene has CDR1 ENHRY and CDR2 SYGVKD. With 3 bases removed from V and 5 bases from J, the gap between germline ends came to 3 bases. In nucleotides, the CDR3 is TGTGCCATCAGTGACCGAGATACGCAGTATTTT. Amino acids: CAISDRDTQYF.

This clonotype was seen repeatedly, ten times or more. CDR3 nucleotides: TGTGCCAGTAGGGAGGGAGGGGAAGAGCAGTACTTC. This sequence encodes CASREGGEEQYF. J is TRBJ2-7 and V is TRBV6-2 or TRBV6-3; 7 bases line up with TRBD2. The CDR3 contains 12 residues. The germline V gene encodes CDR1 MNHEY and CDR2 SVGEGT. V lost 9 bases, J lost 7 bases, and 9 bases stayed unmatched.

Regarding this clonotype: A read error may be the cause here, since a much bigger clone is one base away. The chain links TRBV28 to TRBJ1-5; a possible D gene is TRBD1 (5 bases). CDR1 is MDHEN, CDR2 SYDVKM, per germline. This CDR3 contains 14 residues. The CDR3 nucleotides read TGTGCCAGCAGTTTAGGGTGGGGGACGCAGCTCCAGCATTTT. Translation: CASSLGWGTQLQHF. Full variable domain (outside the CDR3, taken from reference TRBV28 and TRBJ1-5): DVKVTQSSRYLVKRTGEKVFLECVQDMDHENMFWYRQDPGLGLRLIYFSYDVKMKEKGDIPEGYSVSREKKERFSLILESASTNQTSMYLCASSLGWGTQLQHFGDGTRLSIL.

This clonotype was picked up many times. The chain employs TRBV4-1 and TRBJ1-5; 9 nucleotides agree with TRBD1. CDR3 length: 15 residues. The V gene's germline CDR1 is MGHRA and CDR2 YSYEKL. The J segment lost 4 bases and the V segment lost 4 bases, leaving 5 bases of the junction unmatched. The CDR3 bases are TGCGCCAGCAGCCGAACCGGGACAGGGAATCAGCCCCAGCATTTT. This translates into CASSRTGTGNQPQHF.

As concerns this clonotype: At one end, the junction sequence differs from germline, possibly due to a read error. The chain joins TRBV10-3 to TRBJ1-2; the D is unclear. From germline, CDR1 is ENHRY and CDR2 SYGVKD. The CDR3 sequence is 14 residues long. The CDR3 here is CVISVAGSNYGYTF. DNA of the CDR3: TGTGTCATCAGTGTGGCAGGTTCTAACTATGGCTACACCTTC.

This clonotype was detected many times. The CDR3 bases are TGTGCCAGCACCAAGGTCTGGACTAGGGTCGGAGAGACCCAGTACTTC. It yields the protein CASTKVWTRVGETQYF. This sequence joins TRBV7-2 and TRBJ2-5, with TRBD2 identical over 7 bases. The V gene end was trimmed by 7 bases and the J gene end by 4 bases; junction bases not matched to a gene: 15. Germline CDR1 is SGHTA and CDR2 is FQGNSA. The CDR3 covers 16 residues.

The chain couples TRBV20-1 to TRBJ1-2; D is possibly TRBD1 (5 bases). The V end lost 2 bases, the J end lost 0 bases, and 10 bases lay between the germline ends. This CDR3 spans 14 amino acids. CDR1 and CDR2 (germline): DFQATT, SNEGSKA (reference sequence). The CDR3 DNA reads as TGCAGTGCTAGACCCACAGGATCTAACTATGGCTACACCTTC. Protein sequence: CSARPTGSNYGYTF.

On this clonotype: A read error may be the cause here, since a much bigger clone is one base away. The CDR3 spells CASSLVGTDTQYF. The DNA of the CDR3 is TGTGCCAGCAGCTTAGTGGGGACAGATACGCAGTATTTT. The chain has TRBV7-2 and TRBJ2-3; D not resolved. This CDR3 region has 13 residues. The V gene lost 1 base and the J gene lost 3 bases, with 5 bases spanning the gap. Germline V gene lookup returns CDR1 SGHTA and CDR2 FQGNSA.